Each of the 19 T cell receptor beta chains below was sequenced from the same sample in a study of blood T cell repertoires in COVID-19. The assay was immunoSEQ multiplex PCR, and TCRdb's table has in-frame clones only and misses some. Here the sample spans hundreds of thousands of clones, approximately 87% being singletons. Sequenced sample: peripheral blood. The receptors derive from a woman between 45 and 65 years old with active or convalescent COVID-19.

CDR3 loop: CASSQNDRGVNIQYF. The CDR3 DNA is TGCGCCAGCAGCCAAAACGACAGGGGTGTGAACATTCAGTACTTC. This chain links TRBV4-3 with TRBJ2-4; 8 bases agree with TRBD1. With V trimmed by 2 bases and J by 7 bases, 7 bases remained unmatched. CDR3 length: 15 residues. CDR1 and CDR2 (germline): LGHNA, YSLEER.

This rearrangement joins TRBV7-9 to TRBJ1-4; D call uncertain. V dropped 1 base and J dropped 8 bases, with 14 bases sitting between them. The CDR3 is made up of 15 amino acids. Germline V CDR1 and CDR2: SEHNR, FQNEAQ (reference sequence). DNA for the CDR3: TGTGCCAGCAGCTTAGGGAGGGCTTCCTACGAAAAACTGTTTTTT. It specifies CASSLGRASYEKLFF. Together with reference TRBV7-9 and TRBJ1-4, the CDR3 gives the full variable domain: DTGVSQNPRHKITKRGQNVTFRCDPISEHNRLYWYRQTLGQGPEFLTYFQNEAQLEKSRLLSDRFSAERPKGSFSTLEIQRTEQGDSAMYLCASSLGRASYEKLFFGSGTQLSVL.

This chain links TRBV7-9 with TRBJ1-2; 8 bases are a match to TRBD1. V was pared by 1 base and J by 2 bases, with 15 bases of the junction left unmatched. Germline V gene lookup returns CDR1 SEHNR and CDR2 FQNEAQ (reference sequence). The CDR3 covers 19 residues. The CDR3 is CASSLDGMTGVDSNYGYTF. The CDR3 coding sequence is TGTGCCAGCAGCTTAGACGGAATGACAGGGGTGGACTCAAACTATGGCTACACCTTC. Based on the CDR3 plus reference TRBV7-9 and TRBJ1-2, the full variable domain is DTGVSQNPRHKITKRGQNVTFRCDPISEHNRLYWYRQTLGQGPEFLTYFQNEAQLEKSRLLSDRFSAERPKGSFSTLEIQRTEQGDSAMYLCASSLDGMTGVDSNYGYTFGSGTRLTVV.

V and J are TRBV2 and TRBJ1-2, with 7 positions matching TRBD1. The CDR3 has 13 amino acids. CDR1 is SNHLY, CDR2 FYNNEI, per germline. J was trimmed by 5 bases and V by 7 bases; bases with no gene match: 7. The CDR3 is CASNPQGPYGYTF. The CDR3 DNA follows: TGTGCCAGCAATCCACAGGGGCCTTATGGCTACACCTTC.

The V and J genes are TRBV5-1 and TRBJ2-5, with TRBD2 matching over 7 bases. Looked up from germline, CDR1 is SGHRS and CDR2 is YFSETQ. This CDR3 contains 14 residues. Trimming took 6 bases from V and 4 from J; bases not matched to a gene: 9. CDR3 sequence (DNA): TGCGCCAGCACCCCCCCGGGAGGCGCAGAGACCCAGTACTTC. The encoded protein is CASTPPGGAETQYF.

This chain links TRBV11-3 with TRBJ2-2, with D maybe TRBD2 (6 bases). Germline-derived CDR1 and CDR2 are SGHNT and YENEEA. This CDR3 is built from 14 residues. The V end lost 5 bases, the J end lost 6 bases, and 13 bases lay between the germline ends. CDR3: CASSLPGEAGELFF. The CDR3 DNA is TGTGCCAGCAGCCTACCGGGGGAGGCCGGGGAGCTGTTTTTT.

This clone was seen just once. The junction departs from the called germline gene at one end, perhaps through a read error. CDR3 coding DNA: TGTGCCAGCAGCCCAGATAACCCGAGGACTCTGCTCTTC. As protein: CASSPDNPRTLLF. This rearrangement joins TRBV5-4 to TRBJ2-1, with D perhaps matching TRBD2 (5 bases). Germline CDR1 SGHNT, CDR2 YYREEE (reference sequence). CDR3 size: 13 residues.

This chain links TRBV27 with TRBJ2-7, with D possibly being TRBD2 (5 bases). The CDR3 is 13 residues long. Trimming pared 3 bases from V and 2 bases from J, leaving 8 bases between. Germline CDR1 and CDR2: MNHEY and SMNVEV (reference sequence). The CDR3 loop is CASSLRAPYEQYF. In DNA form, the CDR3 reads TGTGCCAGCAGTTTGAGGGCGCCCTACGAGCAGTACTTC.

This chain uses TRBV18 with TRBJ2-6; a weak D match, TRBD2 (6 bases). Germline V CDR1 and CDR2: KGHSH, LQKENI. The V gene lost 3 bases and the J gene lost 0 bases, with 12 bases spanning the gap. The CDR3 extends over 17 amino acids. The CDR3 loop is CASSPQGGASGANVLTF. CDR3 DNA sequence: TGTGCCAGCTCACCGCAGGGCGGGGCCTCTGGGGCCAACGTCCTGACTTTC.

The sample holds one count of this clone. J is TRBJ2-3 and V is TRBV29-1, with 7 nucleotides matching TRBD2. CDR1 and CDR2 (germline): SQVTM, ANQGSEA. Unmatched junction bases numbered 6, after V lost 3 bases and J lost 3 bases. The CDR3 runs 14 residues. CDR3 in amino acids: CSVEFGGGTDTQYF. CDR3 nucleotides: TGCAGCGTTGAGTTTGGCGGGGGAACAGATACGCAGTATTTT.

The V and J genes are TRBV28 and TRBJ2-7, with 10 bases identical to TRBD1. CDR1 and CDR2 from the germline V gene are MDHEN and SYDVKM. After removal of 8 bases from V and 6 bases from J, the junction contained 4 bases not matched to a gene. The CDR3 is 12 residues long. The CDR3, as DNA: TGTGCCAGCCGACAGGGGGCAGGCGAGCAGTACTTC. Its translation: CASRQGAGEQYF.

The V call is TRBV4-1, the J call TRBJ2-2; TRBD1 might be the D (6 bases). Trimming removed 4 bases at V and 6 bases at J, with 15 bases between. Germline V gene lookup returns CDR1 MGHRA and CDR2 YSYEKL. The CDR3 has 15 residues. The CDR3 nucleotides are TGCGCCAGCAGCCCAGAGGCAGGGGTGGCCGGGGAGCTGTTTTTT. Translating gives CASSPEAGVAGELFF.

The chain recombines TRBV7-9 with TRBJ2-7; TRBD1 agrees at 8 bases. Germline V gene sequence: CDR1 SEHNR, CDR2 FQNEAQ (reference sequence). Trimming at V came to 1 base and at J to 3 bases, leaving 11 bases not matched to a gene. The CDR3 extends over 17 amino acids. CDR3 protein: CASSLGDRRIGYYEQYF. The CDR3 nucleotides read TGTGCCAGCAGCTTAGGGGACAGGCGAATTGGATACTACGAGCAGTACTTC.

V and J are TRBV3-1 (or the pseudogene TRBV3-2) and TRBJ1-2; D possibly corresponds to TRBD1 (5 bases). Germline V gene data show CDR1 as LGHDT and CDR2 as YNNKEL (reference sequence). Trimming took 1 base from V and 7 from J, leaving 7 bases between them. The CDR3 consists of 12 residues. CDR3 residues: CASSQGGVGYTF. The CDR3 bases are TGTGCCAGCAGCCAAGGGGGGGTTGGCTACACCTTC.

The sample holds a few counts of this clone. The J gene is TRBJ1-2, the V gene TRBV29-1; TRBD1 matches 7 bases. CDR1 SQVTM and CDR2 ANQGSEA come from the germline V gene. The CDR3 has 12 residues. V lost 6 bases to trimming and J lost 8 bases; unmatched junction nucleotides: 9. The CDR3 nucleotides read TGCAGCGTCCGACAGGGCCAGGGAGGCTACACCTTC. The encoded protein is CSVRQGQGGYTF.

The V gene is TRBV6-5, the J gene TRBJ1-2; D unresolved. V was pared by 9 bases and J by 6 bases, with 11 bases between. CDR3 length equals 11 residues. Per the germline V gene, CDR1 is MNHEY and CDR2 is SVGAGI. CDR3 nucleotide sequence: TGTGCCAGTACCCTCAGGAATGGCTACACCTTC. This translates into CASTLRNGYTF.

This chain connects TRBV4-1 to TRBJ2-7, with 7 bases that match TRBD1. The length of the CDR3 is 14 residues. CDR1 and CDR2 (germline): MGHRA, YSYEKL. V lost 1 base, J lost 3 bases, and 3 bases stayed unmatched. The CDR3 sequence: CASSQAGQSYEQYF. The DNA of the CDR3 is TGCGCCAGCAGCCAAGCGGGACAGAGCTACGAGCAGTACTTC.

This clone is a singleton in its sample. This chain's CDR3 is CASTTDNSNQPQHF. As DNA, the CDR3 is TGTGCCAGCACAACAGATAATAGCAATCAGCCCCAGCATTTT. This chain joins TRBV2 and TRBJ1-5; no clear D gene. With 7 bases removed from V and 0 bases from J, the gap between germline ends came to 10 bases. Per germline, CDR1 SNHLY and CDR2 FYNNEI. The CDR3 spans 14 residues.

In DNA form, the CDR3 reads TGTGCCAGCAGCTTAGATATGGGGTTCGGGGGGCGCACAGATACGCAGTATTTT. The encoded protein is CASSLDMGFGGRTDTQYF. The rearrangement uses TRBV7-8 and TRBJ2-3; D is perhaps TRBD2 (7 bases). This CDR3 has 18 amino acids. Trimming left V 1 base short and J 1 base short, with 18 bases between. The germline V gene has CDR1 SGHVS and CDR2 FQNEAQ.